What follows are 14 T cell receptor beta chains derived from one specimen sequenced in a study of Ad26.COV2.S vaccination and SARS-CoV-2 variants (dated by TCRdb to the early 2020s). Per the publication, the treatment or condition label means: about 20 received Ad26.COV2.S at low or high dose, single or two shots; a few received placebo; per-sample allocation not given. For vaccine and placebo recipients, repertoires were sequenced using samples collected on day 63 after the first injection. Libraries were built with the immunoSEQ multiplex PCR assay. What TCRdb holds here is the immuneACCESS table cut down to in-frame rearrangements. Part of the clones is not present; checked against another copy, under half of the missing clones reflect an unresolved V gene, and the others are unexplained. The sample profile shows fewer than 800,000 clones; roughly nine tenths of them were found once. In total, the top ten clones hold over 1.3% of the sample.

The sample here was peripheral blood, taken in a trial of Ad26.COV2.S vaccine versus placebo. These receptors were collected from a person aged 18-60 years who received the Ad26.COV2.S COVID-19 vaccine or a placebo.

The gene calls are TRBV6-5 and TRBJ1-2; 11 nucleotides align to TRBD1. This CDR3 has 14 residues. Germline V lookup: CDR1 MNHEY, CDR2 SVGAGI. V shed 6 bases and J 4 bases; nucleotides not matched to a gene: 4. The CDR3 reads CASRRTGGGYGYTF. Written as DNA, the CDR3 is TGTGCCAGCAGACGGACAGGGGGCGGCTATGGCTACACCTTC.

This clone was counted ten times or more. DNA of the CDR3: TGTGCCAGCAGTGAAACAGGGACAGGCCACTATGGCTACACCTTC. Translation gives CASSETGTGHYGYTF. J is TRBJ1-2 and V is TRBV6-1; 8 nucleotides align to TRBD1. V shed 2 bases and J 3 bases; nucleotides not matched to a gene: 5. The CDR3 runs 15 residues. Germline V gene sequence: CDR1 MNHNS, CDR2 SASEGT.

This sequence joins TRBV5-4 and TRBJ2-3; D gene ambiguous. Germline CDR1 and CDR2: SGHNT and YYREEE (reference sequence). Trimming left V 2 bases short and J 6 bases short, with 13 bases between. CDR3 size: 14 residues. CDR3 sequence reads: CASSFSGPRDTQYF. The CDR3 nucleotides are TGTGCCAGCAGCTTCTCTGGGCCTCGGGATACGCAGTATTTT.

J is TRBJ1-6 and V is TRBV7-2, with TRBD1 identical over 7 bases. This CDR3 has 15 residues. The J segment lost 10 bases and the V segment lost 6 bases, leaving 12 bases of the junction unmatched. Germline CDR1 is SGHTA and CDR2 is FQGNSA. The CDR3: CASRDPTGFGSPLHF. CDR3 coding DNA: TGTGCCAGCAGGGACCCGACAGGGTTTGGATCACCCCTCCACTTT.

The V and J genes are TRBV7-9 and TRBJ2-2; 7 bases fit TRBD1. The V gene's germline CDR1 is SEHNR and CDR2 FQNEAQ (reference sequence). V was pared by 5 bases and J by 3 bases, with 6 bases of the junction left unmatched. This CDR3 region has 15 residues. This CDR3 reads CASSEKGQYTGELFF. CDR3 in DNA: TGTGCCAGCAGCGAAAAGGGACAGTACACCGGGGAGCTGTTTTTT.

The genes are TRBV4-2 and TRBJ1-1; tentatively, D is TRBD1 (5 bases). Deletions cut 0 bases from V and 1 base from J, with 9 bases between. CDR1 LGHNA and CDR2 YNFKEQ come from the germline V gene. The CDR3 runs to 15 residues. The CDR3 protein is CASSQDSGQNTEAFF. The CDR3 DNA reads TGTGCCAGCAGCCAAGACAGTGGACAGAACACTGAAGCTTTCTTT.

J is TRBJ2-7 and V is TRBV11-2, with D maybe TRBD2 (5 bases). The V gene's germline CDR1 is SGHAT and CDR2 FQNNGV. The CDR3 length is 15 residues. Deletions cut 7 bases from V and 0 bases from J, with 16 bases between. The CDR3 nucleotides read TGTGCCAGCACCTCAAAGCCGGGGATCTCCTACGAGCAGTACTTC. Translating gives CASTSKPGISYEQYF.

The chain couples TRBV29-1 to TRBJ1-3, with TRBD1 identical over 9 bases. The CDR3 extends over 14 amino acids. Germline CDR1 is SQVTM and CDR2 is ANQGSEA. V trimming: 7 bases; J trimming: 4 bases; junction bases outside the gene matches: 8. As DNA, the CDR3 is TGCAGCGCGATTACAGGGGGCGCAGGAAACACCATATATTTT. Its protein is CSAITGGAGNTIYF.

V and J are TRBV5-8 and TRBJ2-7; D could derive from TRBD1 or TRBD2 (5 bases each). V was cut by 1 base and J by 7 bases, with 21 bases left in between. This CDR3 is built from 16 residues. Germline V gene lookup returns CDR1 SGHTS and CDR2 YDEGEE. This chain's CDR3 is CASSLNTGTLSREQYF. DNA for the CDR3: TGTGCCAGCAGCTTGAATACCGGGACCTTAAGTAGGGAGCAGTACTTC.

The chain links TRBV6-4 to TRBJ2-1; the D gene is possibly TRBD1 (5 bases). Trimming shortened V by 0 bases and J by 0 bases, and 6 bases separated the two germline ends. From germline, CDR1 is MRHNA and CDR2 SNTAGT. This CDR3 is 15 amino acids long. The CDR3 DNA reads TGTGCCAGCAGTGACTCAAGGGGCTCCTACAATGAGCAGTTCTTC. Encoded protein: CASSDSRGSYNEQFF.

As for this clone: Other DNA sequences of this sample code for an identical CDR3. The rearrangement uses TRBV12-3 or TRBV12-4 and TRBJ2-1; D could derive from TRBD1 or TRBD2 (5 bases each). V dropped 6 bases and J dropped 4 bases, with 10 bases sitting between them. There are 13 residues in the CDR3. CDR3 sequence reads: CASSLGVYNEQFF. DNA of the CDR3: TGTGCCAGCAGCTTGGGGGTGTACAATGAGCAGTTCTTC.

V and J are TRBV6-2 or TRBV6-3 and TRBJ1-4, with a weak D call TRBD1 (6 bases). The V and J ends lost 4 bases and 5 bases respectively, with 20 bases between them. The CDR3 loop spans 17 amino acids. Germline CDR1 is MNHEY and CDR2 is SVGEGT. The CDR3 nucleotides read TGTGCCAGCAGTTCCCCACTCGCTGACAGGTGGAATGAAAAACTGTTTTTT. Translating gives CASSSPLADRWNEKLFF.

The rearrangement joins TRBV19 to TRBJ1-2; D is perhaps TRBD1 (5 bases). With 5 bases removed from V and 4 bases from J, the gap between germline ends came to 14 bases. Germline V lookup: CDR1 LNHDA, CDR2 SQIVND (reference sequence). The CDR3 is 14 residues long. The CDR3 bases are TGTGCCAGTAGTCCCCAAGGGGTTATCTATGGCTACACCTTC. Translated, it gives CASSPQGVIYGYTF. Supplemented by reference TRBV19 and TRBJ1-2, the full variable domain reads DGGITQSPKYLFRKEGQNVTLSCEQNLNHDAMYWYRQDPGQGLRLIYYSQIVNDFQKGDIAEGYSVSREKKESFPLTVTSAQKNPTAFYLCASSPQGVIYGYTFGSGTRLTVV.

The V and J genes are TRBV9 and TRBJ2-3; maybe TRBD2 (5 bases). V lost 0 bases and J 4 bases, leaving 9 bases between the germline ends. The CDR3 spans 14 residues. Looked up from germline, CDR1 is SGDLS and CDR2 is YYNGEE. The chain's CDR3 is CASSVAGYADTQYF. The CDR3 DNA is TGTGCCAGCAGCGTAGCGGGGTATGCAGATACGCAGTATTTT.